The T cell receptor (beta chain) under discussion was sequenced for a study of Graves' ophthalmopathy and Graves' hyperthyroidism (dated by TCRdb to the late 2010s). Describing the broader study: Peripheral blood was collected at initial diagnosis, before any treatment. TCR beta repertoire signatures were used to distinguish Graves' ophthalmopathy from Graves' hyperthyroidism and to predict progression to ophthalmopathy. In total, around 130 blood samples were TCR-sequenced: roughly 45 ophthalmopathy, some 75 hyperthyroidism and roughly 17 hyperthyroidism-to-ophthalmopathy patients. To explore V-J signatures that distinguish ophthalmopathy from hyperthyroidism, a discovery set of about a hundred patients was enrolled, made up of approximately 45 with ophthalmopathy and roughly 57 with stable hyperthyroidism. An independent validation cohort comprised some 19 hyperthyroidism patients and 15 to 17 patients who later progressed from hyperthyroidism to ophthalmopathy. In roughly 6 hyperthyroidism patients, the T-cell repertoire of thyroid tissue was compared with the T-cell repertoire of blood. Following sample collection, hyperthyroidism patients were given methimazole at a starting dose of 30 mg daily, and ophthalmopathy patients were given high-dose intravenous methylprednisolone. For training and testing, the 80 to 100 patients in the discovery cohort were randomly divided in a 7:3 ratio.

Hyperthyroidism was defined as stable when no progression to ophthalmopathy occurred within 18 months of follow-up. The hyperthyroidism patients were 18 to 65 years old and newly diagnosed, with a disease duration of less than 2 months. Patients with other autoimmune diseases, uncontrolled infections, pregnancy or lactation were excluded. Diagnosis was based on clinical symptoms, serum thyroxine, TRAb, thyroid ultrasound and orbital computed tomography. Using Ficoll-Paque density gradient centrifugation, PBMCs were isolated from about 10 ml of fresh peripheral blood. Total RNA was extracted using Trizol reagent, and RNA quality was checked on an Agilent 2100 Bioanalyzer. There are 14 amino acids in the CDR3, from cysteine to phenylalanine inclusive. The DNA shown is the 42-base CDR3, in frame from base 1. A distance of 12 bases separates the germline ends of V and J, which lose 1 base and 5 bases respectively. CDR1 and CDR2 are read off the germline V gene as MNHEY and SVGAGI.

The research as a whole found: Most expanded thyroid clonotypes with frequency above 0.001 were also detected in blood, suggesting blood repertoires may reflect the thyroid immune response. No statistical method was used to set the sample size in advance, and the investigators knew which group each participant was assigned to. In validation, the model predicted ophthalmopathy progression with nearly 71% sensitivity and about 73% specificity; some 13 predicted patients were CT-confirmed with GO in a median of approximately 6.5 months. In cross-validation, the 13-signature model distinguished ophthalmopathy from stable hyperthyroidism with about 88% sensitivity and approximately 81% specificity, and in the test set the corresponding values were 80% and 75%.

TCR beta CDR3 regions were amplified from RNA transcripts for repertoire sequencing. The first round was an RT-PCR using HTBI primers with the Qiagen OneStep RT-PCR kit, and this first round was followed by a second-round multiplex PCR, then size selection and purification. The libraries underwent paired-end sequencing with 100 bp reads on an Illumina HiSeq2000. The published analysis was carried out like this. SOAPnuke was used for read processing, and reads with adapters, uncalled bases, a mean Phred below 15, or no exact constant-primer or identifier match were discarded. High-quality paired reads were merged with COPE v1.2.5. Unique nucleotide sequences were defined as clonotypes and aligned to IMGT TRB V, D and J references using MiTCR v1.1. Only V-J combinations with frequency above 0.0001 were analysed, covering more than 99% of repertoires. For each V-J combination, a TCR clonal expansion and chaos score was defined as the ratio of F50 clonal expansion to chaos observed in the TCRdist matrix. Welch's t-statistics and random forest were used to narrow the features down to about a dozen V-J combinations, which were then fed into a naive Bayes classifier. The Morisita-Horn index was used to measure how similar the thyroid and blood repertoires were. The public reads were reprocessed in TCRdb via fastp at Q25 and MiXCR, keeping in-frame beta chains. Under each unique CDR3 protein, matching rows form one entry showing the most common genes and DNA. In this record, the V and J calls reflect TCRdb's handling and not the investigators' own analysis. The sample table holds about 390,000 distinct CDR3 sequences, of which roughly 15% were seen once. The top ten clonotypes cover around 7% of the sample.

On this clonotype: The target of this receptor is not known. No much larger clone is present one base from it, and per-base qualities are unavailable.

This chain joins TRBV6-5 to TRBJ2-7; TRBD2 is perhaps the D gene, given 7 matching bases. The TCR sequence derives from a woman between 18 and 29 years old with stable Graves' hyperthyroidism. Donor details come from another sample of the same person, matched by shared clones. The sample taken for sequencing was peripheral blood. CDR3 sequence: CASSYFPGGNEQYF. The DNA sequence follows: TGTGCCAGCAGTTACTTCCCGGGGGGCAACGAGCAGTACTTC.